This TCR beta chain was recorded in a study of blood T cell repertoires in COVID-19. Germline lookup yields CDR1 MDHEN and CDR2 SYDVKM. This CDR3 is built from 12 residues. With 6 bases removed from V and 9 bases from J, the gap between germline ends came to 12 bases. Using immunoSEQ multiplex PCR, the repertoire was profiled, and TCRdb retains in-frame clones only, with some absent. The sample has about 260,000 clones, approximately 87% seen once. Sequencing was carried out using peripheral blood. The TCR comes from a human donor in a cohort sampled during active COVID-19. This chain links TRBV28 with TRBJ2-1, with D possibly TRBD1 on 5 matching bases. CDR3 bases: TGTGCCAGCAGACCTAGGGGTCCTGAGCAGTTCTTC. As protein: CASRPRGPEQFF. The whole variable domain, remainder taken from reference TRBV28 and TRBJ2-1, is DVKVTQSSRYLVKRTGEKVFLECVQDMDHENMFWYRQDPGLGLRLIYFSYDVKMKEKGDIPEGYSVSREKKERFSLILESASTNQTSMYLCASRPRGPEQFFGPGTRLTVL.